This T cell receptor beta chain is drawn from a study of blood T cells in healthy people across ages. General study points: Long-lived donors carried more naive CD4+ cells and greater diversity than aged donors. Across the age range, TCR beta diversity per million T cells fell in a roughly linear way.

Germline V gene lookup returns CDR1 SGDLS and CDR2 YYNGEE. The CDR3 is made up of 15 amino acids. The ends were cut back, 0 bases at V and 3 bases at J, with 12 bases in the middle. Combining a sample-barcoded 5' primer with a J-beta primer mix, a second PCR ran for about 6 to 12 cycles. Tags on each cDNA molecule came from a template-switch adaptor with 12 random nucleotides. Via MiXCR, TCRdb re-called the 5' RACE reads, giving one row per CDR3 protein. Counted here are approximately 1.5 million distinct CDR3 sequences, about 45% occurring once; the ten biggest clones make up about 4%. Each donor supplied roughly 10 milliliters of peripheral blood. Only a few counts were recorded for this clonotype. Its antigen is currently unknown.

This receptor was identified in a young woman in good health. The chain is built from TRBV9 and TRBJ1-2, with no clear D. Sample: blood. CDR3 amino acids: CASSVEPRFDYGYTF. As DNA, the CDR3 is TGTGCCAGCAGCGTAGAGCCCAGGTTTGACTATGGCTACACCTTC.